The sequence of this TCR beta chain was determined in a study of vaccination effects on CD4 cells after COVID-19. Overall study: Every participant took two doses of the BNT162b2 or mRNA-1273 vaccine.

Study-level points and caveats: Late post-vaccination samples showed marked contraction of infection- and vaccine-induced clones. In the study, convalescent patients were few, and early post-infection timepoints were absent.

Viral peptide pools were used in the ViraFEST assay to expand antigen-specific CD4+ T cells, and sequencing came afterward. It was after roughly 11 days of culture that CD4+ T cells were isolated. Vaccine recipients, nucleocapsid antibody negative, had no prior SARS-CoV-2 infection. It was with about 10 IU/ml IL-2 and about 10 ug/ml peptides that more than 1.5 million PBMC per well were cultured. Germline CDR1 is LNHDA and CDR2 is SQIVND (reference sequence). V gave up 5 bases and J gave up 1 base, with 14 bases separating them. There are 16 residues in the CDR3. Assay: immunoSEQ multiplex PCR; the TCRdb copy retains only in-frame clones and omits some. The table records 74,000 or so clones, about four fifths of them present only once. With respect to this clone: Its antigen is unknown.

Sample: CD4+ T cells from PBMCs cultured with SARS-CoV-2 spike peptides, taken before COVID-19 vaccination. This TCR came from a human donor who received a COVID-19 vaccine. This sequence joins TRBV19 and TRBJ2-2; D may be TRBD2 (6 bases). The CDR3: CASSDGGSKNTGELFF. DNA for the CDR3: TGTGCCAGTAGTGACGGGGGATCGAAGAACACCGGGGAGCTGTTTTTT.